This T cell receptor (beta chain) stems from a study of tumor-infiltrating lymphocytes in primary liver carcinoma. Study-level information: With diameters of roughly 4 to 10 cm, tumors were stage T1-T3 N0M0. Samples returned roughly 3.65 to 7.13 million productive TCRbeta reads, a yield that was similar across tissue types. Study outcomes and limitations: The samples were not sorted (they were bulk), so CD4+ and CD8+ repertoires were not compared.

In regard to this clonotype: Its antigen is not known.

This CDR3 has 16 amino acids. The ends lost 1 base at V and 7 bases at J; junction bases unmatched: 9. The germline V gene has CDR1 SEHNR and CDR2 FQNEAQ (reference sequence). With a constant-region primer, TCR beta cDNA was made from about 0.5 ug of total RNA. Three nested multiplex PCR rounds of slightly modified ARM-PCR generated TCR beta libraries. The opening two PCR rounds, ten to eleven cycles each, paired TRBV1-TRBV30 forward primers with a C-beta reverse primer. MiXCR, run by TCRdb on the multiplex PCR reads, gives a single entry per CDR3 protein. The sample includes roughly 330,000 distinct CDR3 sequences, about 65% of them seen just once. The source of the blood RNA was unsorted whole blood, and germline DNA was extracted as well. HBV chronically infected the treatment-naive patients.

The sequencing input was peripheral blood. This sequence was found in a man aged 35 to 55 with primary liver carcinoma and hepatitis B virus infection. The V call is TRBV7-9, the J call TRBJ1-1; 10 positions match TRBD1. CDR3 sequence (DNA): TGTGCCAGCAGCTTAGGGGCCCGAGACAGGGGGCTTGAAGCTTTCTTT. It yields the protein CASSLGARDRGLEAFF.